The 5 T cell receptor beta chains given below trace back to one sample, sequenced in a study of T cell repertoires in cytomegalovirus infection. TCRdb re-called the reads with MiXCR, one entry per CDR3 protein. The table shows roughly 760,000 distinct CDR3 sequences, with 35% occurring only once. The sample comprised PBMCs. These TCRs come from a human donor in good health (CMV status not recorded). Some clones in this sample may be carry-over from other donors' samples.

This clonotype was detected ten times or more. The rearrangement links TRBV12-3 or TRBV12-4 to TRBJ1-5; maybe TRBD1 (5 bases). With 6 bases removed from V and 7 bases from J, the gap between germline ends came to 13 bases. This CDR3 spans 13 amino acids. The CDR3 sequence is CASSVGWDQPQHF. Here the CDR3 DNA reads TGTGCCAGCAGCGTGGGGTGGGACCAGCCCCAGCATTTT.

In this sample, this clonotype turned up a few times. The gene calls are TRBV24-1 and TRBJ1-2; D not resolved. Germline V CDR1 and CDR2: KGHDR, SFDVKD. This CDR3 has 13 residues. V lost 4 bases, J lost 6 bases, and 11 bases lay in between. CDR3 sequence reads: CATSDRSIHGYTF. DNA for the CDR3: TGTGCCACCAGTGACCGTTCAATCCATGGCTACACCTTC.

In this sample, this clonotype turned up a few times. The chain employs TRBV5-1 and TRBJ2-7; perhaps TRBD1 as D (5 bases). This CDR3 is 19 amino acids long. CDR1 and CDR2 from the germline V gene are SGHRS and YFSETQ. Trimming took 4 bases from V and 4 from J, leaving 30 bases between them. CDR3 coding DNA: TGCGCCAGCAGCCCGGGTCAGGGTATCTCCACCCGAGTTCTATACGAGCAGTACTTC. This encodes CASSPGQGISTRVLYEQYF.

The table lists this clonotype with many counts. The rearrangement links TRBV7-2 to TRBJ1-5; TRBD1 agrees at 11 bases. V was pared by 5 bases and J by 7 bases, with 7 bases of the junction left unmatched. There are 15 residues in the CDR3. Germline V gene lookup returns CDR1 SGHTA and CDR2 FQGNSA. The DNA of the CDR3 is TGTGCCAGCAGCCAAGGACAGGGGGCCTACCAGCCCCAGCATTTT. Its protein is CASSQGQGAYQPQHF.

The chain recombines TRBV7-3 with TRBJ2-1; 7 positions match TRBD2. CDR3 size: 15 residues. CDR1 is SGHTA, CDR2 FQGTGA, per germline. V trimming: 11 bases; J trimming: 3 bases; junction bases outside the gene matches: 13. The CDR3 reads CARRISGGLYNEQFF. The DNA of the CDR3 is TGTGCCCGCCGCATCTCGGGGGGTCTCTACAATGAGCAGTTCTTC.